A selection of T cell receptor beta chains follows, all from one sample in a study of blood T cells in healthy people across ages. TCRdb passed the 5' RACE reads through MiXCR, listing each CDR3 protein once. The repertoire holds 1.5 million to 2 million distinct CDR3 sequences, with 49% as singletons. Material for sequencing was blood. Receptors originate from a woman aged 40 to 50 in good health. Both conserved end residues are part of each CDR3. The D gene is left open where the match is weak. A row's size may be missing; if present it is once, few, many or a size class.

j_gene: TRBJ1-3
v_gene: TRBV7-6
abundance: NA
d_gene: NA
CDR3aa: CASSLAFESGNTIYF
CDR3nt: TGTGCCAGCAGCTTAGCGTTCGAGTCGGGAAACACCATATATTTT

j_gene: TRBJ1-6
v_gene: TRBV20-1
abundance: NA
d_gene: TRBD1
CDR3aa: CSGGTGYNSPLHF
CDR3nt: TGCAGTGGGGGGACAGGGTATAATTCACCCCTCCACTTT

j_gene: TRBJ2-3
v_gene: TRBV9
abundance: NA
d_gene: TRBD2
CDR3aa: CASSPSPSGEYLDTQYF
CDR3nt: TGTGCCAGCAGCCCGAGCCCTAGCGGGGAGTACTTGGATACGCAGTATTTT

j_gene: TRBJ1-1
v_gene: TRBV9
abundance: once
d_gene: TRBD1
CDR3aa: CASSVGQGVSGITEAFF
CDR3nt: TGTGCCAGCAGCGTTGGACAGGGGGTTTCAGGTATCACTGAAGCTTTCTTT

j_gene: TRBJ2-1
v_gene: TRBV7-9
abundance: NA
d_gene: TRBD2
CDR3aa: CASSPGTSGGASYNEQFF
CDR3nt: TGTGCCAGCAGCCCCGGGACTAGCGGGGGGGCCTCCTACAATGAGCAGTTCTTC

j_gene: TRBJ2-7
v_gene: TRBV20-1
abundance: NA
d_gene: NA
CDR3aa: CSARPNLWCQEISEQYF
CDR3nt: TGCAGTGCTAGGCCAAACCTCTGGTGCCAGGAGATAAGCGAGCAGTACTTC

j_gene: TRBJ2-1
v_gene: TRBV7-6
abundance: NA
d_gene: TRBD1
CDR3aa: CASSPRTGERSYNEQFF
CDR3nt: TGTGCCAGCAGCCCCCGGACAGGGGAGAGGTCCTACAATGAGCAGTTCTTC

j_gene: TRBJ2-1
v_gene: TRBV25-1
abundance: NA
d_gene: TRBD2
CDR3aa: CASSERSGGAFEQFF
CDR3nt: TGTGCCAGCAGTGAGCGTAGCGGGGGGGCGTTTGAGCAGTTCTTC

j_gene: TRBJ2-5
v_gene: TRBV20-1
abundance: NA
d_gene: NA
CDR3aa: CSAYPHQGPETQYF
CDR3nt: TGCAGTGCGTACCCACATCAGGGTCCGGAGACCCAGTACTTC

j_gene: TRBJ2-1
v_gene: TRBV12-3/TRBV12-4
abundance: NA
d_gene: NA
CDR3aa: CASSQGGQDEQFF
CDR3nt: TGTGCCAGCAGTCAGGGGGGCCAGGATGAGCAGTTCTTC

j_gene: TRBJ2-2
v_gene: TRBV28
abundance: NA
d_gene: NA
CDR3aa: CASSASWGANTGELFF
CDR3nt: TGTGCCAGCAGTGCATCTTGGGGCGCGAACACCGGGGAGCTGTTTTTT

j_gene: TRBJ2-1
v_gene: TRBV4-1
abundance: NA
d_gene: TRBD2
CDR3aa: CASSPLGLAGGYNEQFF
CDR3nt: TGCGCCAGCAGCCCCTTAGGACTAGCGGGGGGCTACAATGAGCAGTTCTTC

j_gene: TRBJ1-1
v_gene: TRBV21-1
abundance: NA
d_gene: NA
CDR3aa: CASSNKGRDTEAFF
CDR3nt: TGTGCCAGCAGCAACAAGGGGCGCGACACTGAAGCTTTCTTT

j_gene: TRBJ2-2
v_gene: TRBV3-1
abundance: NA
d_gene: NA
CDR3aa: CASSQGSSSSGELFF
CDR3nt: TGTGCCAGCAGCCAAGGTTCGTCTAGTTCCGGGGAGCTGTTTTTT

j_gene: TRBJ2-5
v_gene: TRBV11-2
abundance: NA
d_gene: NA
CDR3aa: CASSLEPPRRYF
CDR3nt: TGTGCCAGCAGCTTAGAACCTCCGAGACGGTACTTC

j_gene: TRBJ2-7
v_gene: TRBV20-1
abundance: NA
d_gene: NA
CDR3aa: CSASSENYEQYF
CDR3nt: TGCAGTGCTAGTTCTGAAAACTACGAGCAGTACTTC

j_gene: TRBJ1-1
v_gene: TRBV6-6
abundance: NA
d_gene: TRBD1
CDR3aa: CASTARQGLNTEAFF
CDR3nt: TGTGCCAGCACCGCCAGACAGGGGCTGAACACTGAAGCTTTCTTT

j_gene: TRBJ2-1
v_gene: TRBV7-9
abundance: NA
d_gene: NA
CDR3aa: CASSLVGGQFF
CDR3nt: TGTGCCAGCAGCTTAGTAGGTGGGCAGTTCTTC

j_gene: TRBJ2-3
v_gene: TRBV12-3/TRBV12-4
abundance: NA
d_gene: NA
CDR3aa: CASSLSQSRTDTQYF
CDR3nt: TGTGCCAGCAGTTTGAGCCAGAGTAGAACAGATACGCAGTATTTT

j_gene: TRBJ2-1
v_gene: TRBV12-3/TRBV12-4
abundance: NA
d_gene: TRBD2
CDR3aa: CASSRGVEQFF
CDR3nt: TGTGCCAGCAGTCGGGGGGTTGAGCAGTTCTTC

j_gene: TRBJ2-5
v_gene: TRBV24-1
abundance: few
d_gene: TRBD2
CDR3aa: CATSDGLAGEGGTQYF
CDR3nt: TGCGCCACCAGTGATGGACTAGCGGGGGAAGGCGGGACCCAGTACTTC

j_gene: TRBJ2-3
v_gene: TRBV6-2/TRBV6-3
abundance: few
d_gene: NA
CDR3aa: CASNRRGSTDTQYF
CDR3nt: TGTGCCAGCAATCGGCGGGGAAGCACAGATACGCAGTATTTT

j_gene: TRBJ2-4
v_gene: TRBV12-3/TRBV12-4
abundance: few
d_gene: NA
CDR3aa: CASSLTGSTKNIQYF
CDR3nt: TGTGCCAGCAGTTTAACAGGGTCTACCAAAAACATTCAGTACTTC

j_gene: TRBJ2-5
v_gene: TRBV20-1
abundance: NA
d_gene: TRBD1
CDR3aa: CSDKGAGETQYF
CDR3nt: TGCAGTGATAAGGGGGCCGGAGAGACCCAGTACTTC